This T cell receptor (beta chain) comes out of a study of blood T cell repertoires in COVID-19. Background on the study: From the United States, Italy and Spain came samples of acute and convalescent COVID-19.

This clone is a singleton in its sample. Trimming left V 3 bases short and J 5 bases short, with 13 bases between. Germline loops: CDR1 KGHSH, CDR2 LQKENI. There are 15 residues in the CDR3. Libraries were prepared by immunoSEQ multiplex PCR; TCRdb keeps only in-frame clonotypes and omits some of them. Of tens of thousands of clones in the sample, 65% to 80% were seen once. The chain has TRBV18 and TRBJ2-2, with D perhaps TRBD1 (5 bases). Sequenced input: peripheral blood. The sequence derives from a young man with COVID-19, enrolled during active disease. Here the CDR3 DNA reads TGTGCCAGCTCACCTGCCCAAAGGGGAACCGGGGAGCTGTTTTTT. Protein: CASSPAQRGTGELFF. Together with reference TRBV18 and TRBJ2-2, the CDR3 gives the full variable domain: NAGVMQNPRHLVRRRGQEARLRCSPMKGHSHVYWYRQLPEEGLKFMVYLQKENIIDESGMPKERFSAEFPKEGPSILRIQQVVRGDSAAYFCASSPAQRGTGELFFGEGSRLTVL.